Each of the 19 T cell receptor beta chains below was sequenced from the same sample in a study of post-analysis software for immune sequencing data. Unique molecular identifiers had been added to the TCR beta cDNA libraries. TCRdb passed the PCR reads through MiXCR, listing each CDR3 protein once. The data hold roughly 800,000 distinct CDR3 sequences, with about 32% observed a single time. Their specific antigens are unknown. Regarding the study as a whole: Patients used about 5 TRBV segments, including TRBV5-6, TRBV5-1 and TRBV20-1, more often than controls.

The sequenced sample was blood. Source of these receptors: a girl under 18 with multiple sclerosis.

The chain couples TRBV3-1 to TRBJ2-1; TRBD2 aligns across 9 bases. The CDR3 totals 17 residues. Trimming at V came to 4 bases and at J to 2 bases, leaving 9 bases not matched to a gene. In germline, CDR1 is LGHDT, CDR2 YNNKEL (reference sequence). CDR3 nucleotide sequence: TGTGCCAGCAGCCTGCACGGACTAGCGCGAACCTACAATGAGCAGTTCTTC. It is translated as CASSLHGLARTYNEQFF.

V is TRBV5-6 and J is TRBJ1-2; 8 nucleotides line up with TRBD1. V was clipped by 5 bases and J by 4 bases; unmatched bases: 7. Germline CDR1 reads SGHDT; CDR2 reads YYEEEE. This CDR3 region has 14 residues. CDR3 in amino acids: CASSQGAIRYGYTF. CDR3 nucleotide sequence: TGTGCCAGCAGTCAGGGGGCGATTCGCTATGGCTACACCTTC. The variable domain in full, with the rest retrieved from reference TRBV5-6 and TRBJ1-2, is DAGVTQSPTHLIKTRGQQVTLRCSPKSGHDTVSWYQQALGQGPQFIFQYYEEEERQRGNFPDRFSGHQFPNYSSELNVNALLLGDSALYLCASSQGAIRYGYTFGSGTRLTVV.

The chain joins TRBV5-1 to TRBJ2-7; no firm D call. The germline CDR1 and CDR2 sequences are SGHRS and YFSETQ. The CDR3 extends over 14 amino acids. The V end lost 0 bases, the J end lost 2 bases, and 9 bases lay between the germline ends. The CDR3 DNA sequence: TGCGCCAGCAGCTTGGTTGGTTCAGCCTACGAGCAGTACTTC. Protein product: CASSLVGSAYEQYF.

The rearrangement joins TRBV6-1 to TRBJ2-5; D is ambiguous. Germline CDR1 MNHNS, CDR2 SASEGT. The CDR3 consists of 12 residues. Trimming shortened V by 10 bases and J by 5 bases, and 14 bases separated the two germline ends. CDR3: CATPGFGETQYF. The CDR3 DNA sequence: TGTGCCACCCCAGGTTTCGGGGAGACCCAGTACTTC.

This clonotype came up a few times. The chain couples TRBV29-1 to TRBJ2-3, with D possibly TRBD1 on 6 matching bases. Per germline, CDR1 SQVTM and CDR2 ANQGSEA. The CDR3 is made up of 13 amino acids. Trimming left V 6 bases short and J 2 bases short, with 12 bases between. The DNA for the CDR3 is TGCAGCGTGTGGGACATTGCCACAGATACGCAGTATTTT. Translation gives CSVWDIATDTQYF.

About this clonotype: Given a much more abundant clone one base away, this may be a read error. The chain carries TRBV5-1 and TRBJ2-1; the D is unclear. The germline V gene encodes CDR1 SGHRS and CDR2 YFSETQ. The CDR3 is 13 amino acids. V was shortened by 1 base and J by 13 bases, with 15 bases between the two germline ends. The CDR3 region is CASSLKGRETQFF. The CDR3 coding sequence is TGCGCCAGCAGCTTGAAGGGAAGAGAGACCCAGTTCTTC.

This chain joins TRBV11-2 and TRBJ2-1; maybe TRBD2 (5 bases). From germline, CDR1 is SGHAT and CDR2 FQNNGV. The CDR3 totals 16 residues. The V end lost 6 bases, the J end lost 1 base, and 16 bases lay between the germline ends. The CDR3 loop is CASRKETGRSYNEQFF. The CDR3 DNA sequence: TGTGCCAGCAGAAAAGAGACGGGAAGGTCCTACAATGAGCAGTTCTTC.

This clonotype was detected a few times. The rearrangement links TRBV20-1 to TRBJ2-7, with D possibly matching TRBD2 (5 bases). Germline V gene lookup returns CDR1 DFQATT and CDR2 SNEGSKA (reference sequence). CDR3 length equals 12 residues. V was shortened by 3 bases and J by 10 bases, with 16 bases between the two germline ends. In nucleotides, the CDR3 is TGCAGTGCTAGTCTCCGGGGATGGTCCCAGTACTTC. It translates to CSASLRGWSQYF.

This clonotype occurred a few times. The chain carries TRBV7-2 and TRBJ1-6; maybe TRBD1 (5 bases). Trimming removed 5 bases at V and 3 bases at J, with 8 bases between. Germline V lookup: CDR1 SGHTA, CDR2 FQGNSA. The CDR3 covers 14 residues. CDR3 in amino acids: CASSPRDYNSPLHF. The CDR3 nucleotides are TGTGCCAGCAGCCCCAGGGACTATAATTCACCCCTCCACTTT. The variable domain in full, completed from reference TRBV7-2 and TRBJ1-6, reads GAGVSQSPSNKVTEKGKDVELRCDPISGHTALYWYRQSLGQGLEFLIYFQGNSAPDKSGLPSDRFSAERTGGSVSTLTIQRTQQEDSAVYLCASSPRDYNSPLHFGNGTRLTVT.

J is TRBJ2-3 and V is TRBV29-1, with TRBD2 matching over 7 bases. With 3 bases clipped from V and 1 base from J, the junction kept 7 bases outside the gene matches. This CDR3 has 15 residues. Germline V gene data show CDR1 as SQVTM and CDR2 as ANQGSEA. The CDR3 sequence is CSVDAERGGTDTQYF. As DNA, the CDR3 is TGCAGCGTTGATGCCGAGCGGGGAGGCACAGATACGCAGTATTTT.

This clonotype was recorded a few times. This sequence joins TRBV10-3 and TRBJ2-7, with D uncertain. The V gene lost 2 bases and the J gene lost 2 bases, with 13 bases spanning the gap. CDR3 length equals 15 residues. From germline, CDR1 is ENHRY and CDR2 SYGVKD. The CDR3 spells CAISESYTPTYEQYF. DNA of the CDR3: TGTGCCATCAGTGAGAGCTACACCCCCACCTACGAGCAGTACTTC.

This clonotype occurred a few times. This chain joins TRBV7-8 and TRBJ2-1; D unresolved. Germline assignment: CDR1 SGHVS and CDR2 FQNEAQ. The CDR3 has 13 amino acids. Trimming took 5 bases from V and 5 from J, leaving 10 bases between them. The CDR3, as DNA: TGTGCCAGCAGCCCAAGGTCGGACAATGAGCAGTTCTTC. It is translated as CASSPRSDNEQFF.

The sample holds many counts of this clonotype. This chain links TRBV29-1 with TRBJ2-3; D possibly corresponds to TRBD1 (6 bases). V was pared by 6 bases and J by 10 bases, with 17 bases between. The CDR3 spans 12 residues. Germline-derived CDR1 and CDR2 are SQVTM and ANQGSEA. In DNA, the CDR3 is TGCAGCGTGAACAGGGAAACCGGGGCGCAGTATTTT. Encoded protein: CSVNRETGAQYF.

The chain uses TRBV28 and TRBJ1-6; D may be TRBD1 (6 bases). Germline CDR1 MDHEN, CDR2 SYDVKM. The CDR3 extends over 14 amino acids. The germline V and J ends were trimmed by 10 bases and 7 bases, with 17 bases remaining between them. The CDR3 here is CAINTGPLNSPLHF. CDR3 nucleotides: TGTGCCATCAACACAGGGCCCCTAAATTCACCCCTCCACTTT.

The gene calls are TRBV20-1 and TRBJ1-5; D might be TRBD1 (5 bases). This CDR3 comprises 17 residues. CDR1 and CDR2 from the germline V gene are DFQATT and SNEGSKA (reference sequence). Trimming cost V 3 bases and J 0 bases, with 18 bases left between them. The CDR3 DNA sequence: TGCAGTGCTAGTGGGGCTCAAACCACACATAGCAATCAGCCCCAGCATTTT. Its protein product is CSASGAQTTHSNQPQHF.

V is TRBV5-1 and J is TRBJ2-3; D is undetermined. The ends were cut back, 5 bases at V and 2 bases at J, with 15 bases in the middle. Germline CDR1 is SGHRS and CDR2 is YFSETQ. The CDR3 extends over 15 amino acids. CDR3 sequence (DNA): TGCGCCAGCAGTATGGCGACCGACCCCACAGATACGCAGTATTTT. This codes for CASSMATDPTDTQYF.

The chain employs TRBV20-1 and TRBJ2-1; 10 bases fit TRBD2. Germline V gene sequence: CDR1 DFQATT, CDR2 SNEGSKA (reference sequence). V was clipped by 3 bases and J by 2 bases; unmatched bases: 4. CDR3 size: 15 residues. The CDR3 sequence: CSARSGGETYNEQFF. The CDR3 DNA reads TGCAGTGCTAGGAGCGGGGGGGAAACCTACAATGAGCAGTTCTTC.

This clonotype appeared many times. CDR3 protein: CASSAGQGTYEQYF. The CDR3 coding sequence is TGTGCCAGCAGCGCCGGACAGGGGACCTACGAGCAGTACTTC. The chain joins TRBV2 to TRBJ2-7, with TRBD1 matching 9 bases. CDR1 and CDR2 (germline): SNHLY, FYNNEI. V trimming: 6 bases; J trimming: 2 bases; junction bases outside the gene matches: 5. This CDR3 comprises 14 residues.

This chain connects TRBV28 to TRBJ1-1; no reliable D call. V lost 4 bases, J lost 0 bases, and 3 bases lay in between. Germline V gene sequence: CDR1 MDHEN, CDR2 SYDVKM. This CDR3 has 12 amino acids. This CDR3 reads CASSSVNTEAFF. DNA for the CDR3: TGTGCCAGCAGTTCAGTGAACACTGAAGCTTTCTTT.